The rows below give T cell receptor beta chains drawn from one sample of a study of blood T cell repertoires in COVID-19. Produced via immunoSEQ multiplex PCR; TCRdb's table is partial and in-frame only. The sample lists some 240,000 clones, around 90% occurring once. The sequenced sample was PBMCs or T cells enriched from blood (not recorded which). Receptors were obtained from a woman in her 40s who had been exposed to COVID-19. The CDR3 runs from the conserved cysteine through the conserved F or W.

>TRBV24-1|TRBJ1-2
CATSDKRGWSYGYTF
>TRBV5-5|TRBJ1-2
CASSPDRGLAGYTF
>TRBV5-1|TRBJ2-1
CASSSGRLAGSNEQFF
>TRBV24-1|TRBJ2-3
CATSQTGHSTDTQYF
>TRBV6-2/TRBV6-3|TRBJ2-7
CASSYLQGTGKYEQYF
>TRBV3-1/TRBV3-2|TRBJ2-6
CASSQGQGTSGANVLTF
>TRBV19|TRBJ1-2
CASSMAKAGGYTF
>TRBV6-5|TRBJ2-5
CASSFSGALLETQYF
>TRBV5-6|TRBJ1-1
CASSLNGKTGDTEAFF
>TRBV30|TRBJ2-7
CAWSVWGGLTYEQYF
>TRBV6-2/TRBV6-3|TRBJ2-6
CASSPGGRGSGANVLTF
>TRBV7-7|TRBJ1-3
CASSSDSSSGNTIYF
>TRBV20-1|TRBJ2-2
CSASLNSGGAGELFF
>TRBV5-1|TRBJ1-3
CASSLPGSGNTIYF
>TRBV19|TRBJ2-7
CASSIGGVYEQYF
>TRBV13|TRBJ2-7
CASSESTGIGYEQYF
>TRBV2|TRBJ2-2
CASRETNTGELFF
>TRBV30|TRBJ2-3
CAWSGADTAGDTQYF
>TRBV12-3/TRBV12-4|TRBJ2-3
CASRLAGTDTQYF
>TRBV2|TRBJ1-5
CASSLMGGYSNQPQHF
>TRBV5-6|TRBJ1-4
CASSLTQGVILNEKLFF
>TRBV24-1|TRBJ2-1
CATSSGIYNEQFF
>TRBV28|TRBJ2-2
CASSSTRTGWTGELFF
>TRBV13|TRBJ2-1
CASSASSGNEQFF
>TRBV5-4|TRBJ1-2
CASSQMWDSPNYGYTF
>TRBV7-2|TRBJ1-2
CASTREASGDGYTF
>TRBV19|TRBJ2-1
CASGQSSYNEQFF
>TRBV28|TRBJ1-1
CASRSPGIRAEAFF
>TRBV5-1|TRBJ2-5
CASSLVPGQGQETQYF
>TRBV7-3|TRBJ1-1
CASSLIGDEAFF
>TRBV19|TRBJ2-1
CASSIGRGGASSYNEQFF
>TRBV30|TRBJ1-3
CAWSPRDTIYF
>TRBV9|TRBJ2-5
CASGTRDETQYF
>TRBV7-2|TRBJ2-1
CASSPGGGSNNEQFF
>TRBV21-1|TRBJ2-3
CASSKGSLRTSGPGDTQYF
>TRBV27|TRBJ1-1
CASSSPLQGFTEAFF
>TRBV11-2|TRBJ2-5
CASSLGTGNQETQYF
>TRBV20-1|TRBJ2-1
CSAKGGVGQFF
>TRBV14|TRBJ2-5
CASSRGQGATWVQETQYF
>TRBV5-1|TRBJ1-2
CASSPDRPANYGYTF
>TRBV5-1|TRBJ1-2
CASSPETGRYGYTF
>TRBV11-3|TRBJ2-2
CASSLAGRTLTGELFF
>TRBV21-1|TRBJ1-2
CASSKVTQGTGGYTF
>TRBV9|TRBJ2-3
CASSPGAGVPSATSYDTQYF
>TRBV9|TRBJ1-1
CASSPRQGNTEAFF
>TRBV27|TRBJ1-2
CASSLLSGGYNYGYTF
>TRBV5-6|TRBJ2-3
CASSVYRASITDTQYF
>TRBV28|TRBJ1-6
CASSLDRPDSSYNSPLHF
>TRBV3-1/TRBV3-2|TRBJ2-7
CASSRGLNEQYF